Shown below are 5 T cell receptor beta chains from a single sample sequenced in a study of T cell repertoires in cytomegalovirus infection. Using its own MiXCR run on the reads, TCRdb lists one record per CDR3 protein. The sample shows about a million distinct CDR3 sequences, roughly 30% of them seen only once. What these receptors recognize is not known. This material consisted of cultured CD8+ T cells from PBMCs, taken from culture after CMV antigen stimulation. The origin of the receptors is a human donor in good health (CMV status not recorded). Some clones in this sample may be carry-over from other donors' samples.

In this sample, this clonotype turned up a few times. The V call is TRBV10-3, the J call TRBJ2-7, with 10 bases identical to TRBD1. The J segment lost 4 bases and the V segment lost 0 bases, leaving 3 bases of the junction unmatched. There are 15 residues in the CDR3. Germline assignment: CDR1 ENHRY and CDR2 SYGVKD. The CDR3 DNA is TGTGCCATCAGTGAGTCCGACAGGGGGCGTTACGAGCAGTACTTC. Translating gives CAISESDRGRYEQYF.

CDR3 sequence reads: CAISEKQGYTEAFF. For the CDR3, the DNA is TGTGCCATCAGTGAGAAACAGGGGTATACTGAAGCTTTCTTT. The chain has TRBV10-3 and TRBJ1-1; 7 nucleotides agree with TRBD1. Trimming cost V 2 bases and J 5 bases; bases outside gene matches: 5. Germline CDR1 is ENHRY and CDR2 is SYGVKD. The CDR3 loop spans 14 amino acids.

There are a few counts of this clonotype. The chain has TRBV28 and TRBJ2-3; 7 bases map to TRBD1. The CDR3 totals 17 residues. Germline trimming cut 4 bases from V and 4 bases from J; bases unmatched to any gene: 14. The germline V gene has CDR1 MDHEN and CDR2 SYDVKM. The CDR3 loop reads CASSSGLDRFPADTQYF. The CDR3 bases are TGTGCCAGCAGTTCCGGATTGGACAGGTTCCCCGCAGATACGCAGTATTTT.

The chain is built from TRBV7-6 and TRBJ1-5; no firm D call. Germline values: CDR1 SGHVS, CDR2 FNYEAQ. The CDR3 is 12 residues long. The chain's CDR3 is CDIGRCNQPQHF. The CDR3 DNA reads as TGTGATATAGGACGGTGCAATCAGCCCCAGCATTTT.

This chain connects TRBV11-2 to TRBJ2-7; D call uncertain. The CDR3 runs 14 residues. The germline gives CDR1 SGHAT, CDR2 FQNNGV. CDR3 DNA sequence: TGTGTCAGCAGCTCTCATCTAAGGCCCTACGAGCAGTACGTC. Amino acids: CVSSSHLRPYEQYV.